This T cell receptor beta chain was sequenced for a study of T cells in Graves' hyperthyroidism and ophthalmopathy. On the study more broadly: Peripheral blood samples were taken at initial diagnosis, prior to any treatment.

Study observations and caveats: Model-based prediction identified ophthalmopathy a median about 6 months prior to its onset.

The investigators amplified TCR beta CDR3 regions from RNA transcripts. RT-PCR in the first round (using the HTBI primer set) targeted the TCR CDR3. A single record per CDR3 protein comes from TCRdb applying MiXCR to the multiplex PCR reads. In the table there are around 700,000 distinct CDR3 sequences, 35% of which are singletons. This clonotype was seen repeatedly, ten times or more. Antigen unknown. The CDR3 is 13 residues long. Germline V gene lookup returns CDR1 SQVTM and CDR2 ANQGSEA. Trimming removed 4 bases at V and 9 bases at J, with 19 bases between. This TCR was recovered from a woman aged 40 to 50 with Graves' hyperthyroidism. Source material: blood. The chain links TRBV29-1 to TRBJ2-7, with D possibly called TRBD1 or TRBD2 (5 bases each). CDR3 protein: CSVAGDLESGQYF. DNA for the CDR3: TGCAGCGTTGCTGGGGACCTGGAGTCGGGGCAGTACTTC.